Below are 32 T cell receptor beta chains sequenced from a single sample in a study of early T cells in non-severe SARS-CoV-2 infection. TCRdb re-called the 5' RACE reads through MiXCR, storing one row per CDR3 protein. The top ten hold 5.5% to 7.5% of the sample, which has 55,000 to 65,000 distinct CDR3 sequences, 10% seen once. Material for sequencing was whole blood. The receptors were gathered from an adult who was a healthcare worker with PCR-confirmed SARS-CoV-2 infection or an uninfected control (not recorded which).

In this sample, this clonotype turned up many times. This rearrangement joins TRBV7-9 to TRBJ2-7; 10 positions match TRBD2. The CDR3 is made up of 16 amino acids. CDR1 and CDR2 from the germline V gene are SEHNR and FQNEAQ (reference sequence). Trimming at V came to 4 bases and at J to 6 bases, leaving 12 bases not matched to a gene. The CDR3 DNA reads TGTGCCAGCAGCTCCCTCCTTACTAGCGGGGAGAGCGAGCAGTACTTC. Protein sequence: CASSSLLTSGESEQYF.

This clonotype appeared many times. This sequence joins TRBV6-1 and TRBJ2-2, with 14 positions matching TRBD2. There are 15 residues in the CDR3. Trimming took 7 bases from V and 4 from J; bases not matched to a gene: 2. The V gene's germline CDR1 is MNHNS and CDR2 SASEGT. The DNA of the CDR3 is TGTGCCAGCACAGGGACTAGCGGGAGCACCGGGGAGCTGTTTTTT. Its protein product is CASTGTSGSTGELFF.

This clonotype has ten or more counts. This rearrangement joins TRBV16 to TRBJ2-1, with 10 nucleotides matching TRBD2. CDR1 and CDR2 from the germline V gene are KGHSY and FQNENV. The trim removed 4 bases at V and 1 base at J, leaving 1 base unmatched. CDR3 length: 15 residues. The CDR3 is CASSPGLASYNEQFF. In DNA form, the CDR3 reads TGTGCCAGCAGCCCGGGACTAGCGTCCTACAATGAGCAGTTCTTC.

This clonotype was observed a handful of times. The chain couples TRBV7-3 to TRBJ2-3, with 14 bases matching TRBD2. Germline V gene data show CDR1 as SGHTA and CDR2 as FQGTGA. The CDR3 extends over 16 amino acids. The V and J ends lost 4 bases and 3 bases, in that order; junction bases with no gene match: 3. CDR3: CASSSGLAGGTDTQYF. In DNA form, the CDR3 reads TGTGCCAGCAGCTCCGGACTAGCGGGAGGAACAGATACGCAGTATTTT.

The CDR3 reads CASSSTDRGNEQFF. CDR3 bases: TGTGCCAGCAGTTCCACGGACAGGGGGAATGAGCAGTTCTTC. The chain recombines TRBV6-2 or TRBV6-3 with TRBJ2-1; 10 bases match TRBD1. V trimming: 4 bases; J trimming: 7 bases; junction bases outside the gene matches: 4. CDR1 MNHEY and CDR2 SVGEGT come from the germline V gene. The CDR3 runs 14 residues.

This clonotype was found many times. The rearrangement links TRBV27 to TRBJ1-2; D not certain. V lost 3 bases, J lost 1 base, and 6 bases lay in between. CDR1 is MNHEY and CDR2 is SMNVEV in the germline V gene (reference sequence). The CDR3 spans 13 residues. The CDR3 region is CASSFRYNYGYTF. The CDR3 DNA sequence: TGTGCCAGCAGTTTCCGTTATAACTATGGCTACACCTTC.

This clonotype was detected many times. Its ends do not fully match the called genes, so a read error is possible. This chain uses TRBV5-1 with TRBJ2-3; D may be TRBD1 (5 bases). This CDR3 has 14 amino acids. Germline lookup yields CDR1 SGHRS and CDR2 YFSETQ. This CDR3 reads CASSLATGGVAQYF. CDR3 DNA: TGCGCCAGCAGTTTGGCCACAGGTGGGGTGGCGCAGTATTTT.

The chain carries TRBV11-2 and TRBJ2-7, with TRBD1 matching over 7 bases. Germline V CDR1 and CDR2: SGHAT, FQNNGV. The CDR3 has 13 residues. The trim removed 4 bases at V and 5 bases at J, leaving 5 bases unmatched. CDR3 nucleotide sequence: TGTGCCAGCAGCTCCGACAGGGTCCACGAGCAGTACTTC. This sequence encodes CASSSDRVHEQYF.

A few counts support this clonotype. The chain couples TRBV6-2 or TRBV6-3 to TRBJ2-7; no reliable D call. The CDR3 is made up of 13 amino acids. Trimming took off 6 bases at V and 6 bases at J, with 15 bases between the two ends. Germline CDR1 reads MNHEY; CDR2 reads SVGEGT. CDR3 nucleotide sequence: TGTGCCAGCAGCCGCGGACCTTTTCTCGAGCAGTACTTC. Protein: CASSRGPFLEQYF.

This clonotype was seen repeatedly, ten times or more. The V and J genes are TRBV29-1 and TRBJ2-5; TRBD1 matches 8 bases. V shed 6 bases, J shed 4 bases, and the junction held 10 bases outside the gene matches. This CDR3 has 14 amino acids. Germline V CDR1 and CDR2: SQVTM, ANQGSEA. Here the CDR3 DNA reads TGCAGCGTAATGACAGGGGAATGGGGAGAGACCCAGTACTTC. Amino acid sequence: CSVMTGEWGETQYF.

The table lists this clonotype with a few counts. This rearrangement joins TRBV7-2 to TRBJ2-3, with D uncertain. Per germline, CDR1 SGHTA and CDR2 FQGNSA. The germline V and J ends were trimmed by 5 bases and 11 bases, with 14 bases remaining between them. The CDR3 runs 12 residues. The DNA for the CDR3 is TGTGCCAGCAGCCGAATTAATGCCTGGCAGTATTTT. This gives the protein CASSRINAWQYF.

This clonotype was observed a few times. As DNA, the CDR3 is TGTGCCAGCAGCTTGGCCGGGGACATGAACACTGAAGCTTTCTTT. Encoded protein: CASSLAGDMNTEAFF. The chain recombines TRBV5-4 with TRBJ1-1; possibly TRBD1 for D (6 bases). CDR3 size: 15 residues. Germline V gives CDR1 SGHNT, CDR2 YYREEE (reference sequence). V gave up 0 bases and J gave up 0 bases, with 9 bases separating them. The entire variable domain, with the rest obtained from reference TRBV5-4 and TRBJ1-1, is as follows: ETGVTQSPTHLIKTRGQQVTLRCSSQSGHNTVSWYQQALGQGPQFIFQYYREEENGRGNFPPRFSGLQFPNYSSELNVNALELDDSALYLCASSLAGDMNTEAFFGQGTRLTVV.

This chain joins TRBV25-1 and TRBJ1-1; D is perhaps TRBD1 (5 bases). The length of the CDR3 is 11 residues. V lost 6 bases and J lost 7, with 9 bases in between. The germline CDR1 and CDR2 sequences are MGHDK and SYGVNS. CDR3 coding DNA: TGTGCCAGCAGACAGGAAAGTGAAGCTTTCTTT. Amino acid sequence: CASRQESEAFF.

The table lists this clonotype with a few counts. The chain couples TRBV10-3 to TRBJ1-4; no reliable D call. The germline V gene has CDR1 ENHRY and CDR2 SYGVKD. This CDR3 region has 15 residues. V was shortened by 2 bases and J by 6 bases, with 13 bases between the two germline ends. CDR3 nucleotide sequence: TGTGCCATCAGTGAGGTGGGAGGGTCGGATGAAAAACTGTTTTTT. Protein product: CAISEVGGSDEKLFF.

The chain is built from TRBV27 and TRBJ1-1; tentative D call: TRBD1 (5 bases). This CDR3 is 13 amino acids long. V was pared by 5 bases and J by 4 bases, with 11 bases between. Germline V gene data show CDR1 as MNHEY and CDR2 as SMNVEV (reference sequence). CDR3 in amino acids: CASSQGRATEAFF. CDR3 sequence (DNA): TGTGCCAGCAGTCAGGGCAGGGCCACTGAAGCTTTCTTT.

There are many counts of this clonotype. The chain uses TRBV18 and TRBJ1-2; D remains unclear. CDR3 size: 11 residues. V was cut by 1 base and J by 6 bases, with 3 bases left in between. Germline lookup yields CDR1 KGHSH and CDR2 LQKENI. CDR3 in amino acids: CASSPRDGYTF. The CDR3 coding sequence is TGTGCCAGCTCACCACGGGATGGCTACACCTTC. The variable domain in full, completed from reference TRBV18 and TRBJ1-2, reads NAGVMQNPRHLVRRRGQEARLRCSPMKGHSHVYWYRQLPEEGLKFMVYLQKENIIDESGMPKERFSAEFPKEGPSILRIQQVVRGDSAAYFCASSPRDGYTFGSGTRLTVV.

There are a few counts of this clonotype. The chain recombines TRBV11-2 with TRBJ2-1, with TRBD2 matching over 13 bases. CDR1 SGHAT and CDR2 FQNNGV come from the germline V gene. The CDR3 contains 16 residues. The V segment lost 5 bases and the J segment 6 bases; nucleotides outside the gene matches: 7. The CDR3 here is CASSGGTSGTINEQFF. CDR3 DNA sequence: TGTGCCAGCAGCGGAGGGACTAGCGGGACGATCAATGAGCAGTTCTTC.

Ten or more counts support this clonotype. The genes are TRBV11-3 and TRBJ1-2, with 8 bases fitting TRBD1. Trimming cost V 4 bases and J 8 bases; bases outside gene matches: 9. This CDR3 has 14 residues. Germline CDR1 is SGHNT and CDR2 is YENEEA. The CDR3 DNA follows: TGTGCCAGCAGCTCTGGACAGGGCAGGGGCGGCTACACCTTC. This translates into CASSSGQGRGGYTF.

This clonotype was found many times. The V gene is TRBV7-9, the J gene TRBJ2-6; 7 nucleotides align to TRBD2. This CDR3 is 18 amino acids long. Germline CDR1 reads SEHNR; CDR2 reads FQNEAQ (reference sequence). The ends lost 3 bases at V and 0 bases at J; junction bases unmatched: 8. The CDR3 spells CASSFKPAGPSGANVLTF. As DNA, the CDR3 is TGTGCCAGCAGCTTCAAACCAGCGGGGCCCTCTGGGGCCAACGTCCTGACTTTC.

This clonotype was detected many times. This rearrangement joins TRBV5-1 to TRBJ2-7; 8 nucleotides agree with TRBD1. J lost 2 bases, V lost 4 bases, and 5 bases had no gene match. The CDR3 has 14 amino acids. Per germline, CDR1 SGHRS and CDR2 YFSETQ. Here the CDR3 DNA reads TGCGCCAGCAGCCCGGGACAGGACGCCTACGAGCAGTACTTC. Its protein product is CASSPGQDAYEQYF.

This clonotype was seen at least ten times. This rearrangement joins TRBV15 to TRBJ1-3; perhaps TRBD1 as D (5 bases). Germline values: CDR1 LNHNV, CDR2 YYDKDF (reference sequence). Trimming shortened V by 1 base and J by 0 bases, and 10 bases separated the two germline ends. CDR3 length: 16 residues. This CDR3 reads CATSRAGTASGNTIYF. The CDR3 DNA follows: TGTGCCACCAGCAGAGCCGGGACGGCCTCTGGAAACACCATATATTTT.

This clonotype was found a few times. The chain couples TRBV29-1 to TRBJ2-5; TRBD2 aligns across 8 bases. The V and J ends lost 2 bases and 0 bases, in that order; junction bases with no gene match: 11. The CDR3 has 17 amino acids. Germline V lookup: CDR1 SQVTM, CDR2 ANQGSEA. CDR3 residues: CSVEPEWQLADQETQYF. For the CDR3, the DNA is TGCAGCGTTGAACCCGAATGGCAACTAGCGGACCAAGAGACCCAGTACTTC.

This clonotype was counted between two and nine times. This chain uses TRBV9 with TRBJ2-3; 8 positions match TRBD1. The CDR3 consists of 16 residues. Trimming removed 3 bases from V and 6 bases from J; junction bases left unmatched: 12. The V gene's germline CDR1 is SGDLS and CDR2 YYNGEE. CDR3 sequence: CASSEREDRAMDTQYF. The CDR3 coding sequence is TGTGCCAGCAGCGAGAGGGAGGACAGGGCGATGGATACGCAGTATTTT.

This clonotype was seen a handful of times. In DNA form, the CDR3 reads TGTGCCAGCAGCCGCCGTGGGACAGGAACGAACGAGCAGTACTTC. This encodes CASSRRGTGTNEQYF. The genes are TRBV6-5 and TRBJ2-7, with 8 bases fitting TRBD1. The junction had 12 bases not matched to a gene; V was cut back by 6 bases and J by 5 bases. This CDR3 has 15 amino acids. The germline V gene has CDR1 MNHEY and CDR2 SVGAGI.

This clonotype was seen a handful of times. The V and J genes are TRBV7-9 and TRBJ1-1, with 9 bases aligning to TRBD1. CDR1 SEHNR and CDR2 FQNEAQ come from the germline V gene (reference sequence). CDR3 length equals 17 residues. V shed 3 bases and J 1 base; nucleotides not matched to a gene: 9. The CDR3: CASSFVPGQGANTEAFF. CDR3 nucleotides: TGTGCCAGCAGCTTTGTCCCGGGACAGGGAGCGAACACTGAAGCTTTCTTT.

This clonotype was recorded many times. The chain is built from TRBV20-1 and TRBJ2-7; the match to TRBD1 covers 11 bases. This CDR3 comprises 13 residues. The J segment lost 5 bases and the V segment lost 6 bases, leaving 6 bases of the junction unmatched. The germline V gene encodes CDR1 DFQATT and CDR2 SNEGSKA (reference sequence). In DNA form, the CDR3 reads TGCAGTGCCCCCGGGACAGGGGGAAACGAGCAGTACTTC. Protein sequence: CSAPGTGGNEQYF.

This clonotype was recorded at least ten times. The chain joins TRBV7-9 to TRBJ2-7; TRBD1 matches at 8 bases. The CDR3 totals 14 residues. Losses at the gene ends were 5 bases for V and 2 bases for J; bases not matched to a gene: 5. CDR1 and CDR2 from the germline V gene are SEHNR and FQNEAQ (reference sequence). This CDR3 is CASSMTGVTYEQYF. In nucleotides, the CDR3 is TGTGCCAGCAGCATGACAGGGGTAACCTACGAGCAGTACTTC.

The V gene is TRBV12-3 or TRBV12-4, the J gene TRBJ1-5, with D possibly TRBD1 on 6 matching bases. The ends were cut back, 6 bases at V and 3 bases at J, with 15 bases in the middle. This CDR3 has 15 amino acids. The CDR3, as DNA: TGTGCCAGCAGCCCAGGACAGCTTAACAATCAGCCCCAGCATTTT. It encodes CASSPGQLNNQPQHF.

This clonotype was detected many times. This chain joins TRBV7-2 and TRBJ1-2; 8 nucleotides agree with TRBD1. Looked up from germline, CDR1 is SGHTA and CDR2 is FQGNSA. The CDR3 consists of 14 residues. J was trimmed by 6 bases and V by 0 bases; bases with no gene match: 3. This CDR3 is CASSLAQGADGYTF. The CDR3 DNA is TGTGCCAGCAGCTTAGCCCAGGGGGCAGATGGCTACACCTTC.

In its sample, this clonotype was seen many times. This chain joins TRBV6-1 and TRBJ2-1, with 9 bases identical to TRBD2. Germline assignment: CDR1 MNHNS and CDR2 SASEGT. This CDR3 region has 15 residues. The ends lost 5 bases at V and 7 bases at J; junction bases unmatched: 9. This chain's CDR3 is CASSQREAGWNEQFF. CDR3 nucleotides: TGTGCCAGCAGTCAGCGGGAGGCCGGGTGGAATGAGCAGTTCTTC.

This clonotype came up many times. V usage is TRBV12-3 or TRBV12-4 and J usage is TRBJ2-1, with 8 positions matching TRBD2. Losses at the gene ends were 5 bases for V and 5 bases for J; bases not matched to a gene: 8. The CDR3 sequence is 15 residues long. The CDR3 sequence is CASSRKTSVNNEQFF. CDR3 DNA sequence: TGTGCCAGCAGTCGGAAGACTAGCGTAAACAATGAGCAGTTCTTC.

At least ten counts were recorded for this clonotype. The gene calls are TRBV27 and TRBJ2-5, with TRBD2 matching over 7 bases. The germline CDR1 and CDR2 sequences are MNHEY and SMNVEV (reference sequence). After removal of 5 bases from V and 2 bases from J, the junction contained 5 bases not matched to a gene. The CDR3 consists of 14 residues. The CDR3 DNA reads as TGTGCCAGCAGTCCTTTGGGACTACAAGAGACCCAGTACTTC. It is translated as CASSPLGLQETQYF.